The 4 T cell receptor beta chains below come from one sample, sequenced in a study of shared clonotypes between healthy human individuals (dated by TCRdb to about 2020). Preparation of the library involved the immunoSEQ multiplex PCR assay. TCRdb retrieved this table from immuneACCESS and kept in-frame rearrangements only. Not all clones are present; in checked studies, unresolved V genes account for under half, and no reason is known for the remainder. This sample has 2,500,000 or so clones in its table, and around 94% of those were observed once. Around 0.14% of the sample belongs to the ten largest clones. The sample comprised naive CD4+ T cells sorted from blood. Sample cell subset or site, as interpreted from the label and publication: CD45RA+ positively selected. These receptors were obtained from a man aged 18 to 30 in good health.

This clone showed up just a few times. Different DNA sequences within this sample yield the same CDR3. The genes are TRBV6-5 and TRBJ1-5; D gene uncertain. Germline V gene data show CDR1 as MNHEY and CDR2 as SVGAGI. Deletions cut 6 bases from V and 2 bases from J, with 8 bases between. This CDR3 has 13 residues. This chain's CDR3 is CASSRLGNQPQHF. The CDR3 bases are TGTGCCAGCAGCCGCTTGGGCAATCAGCCCCAGCATTTT.

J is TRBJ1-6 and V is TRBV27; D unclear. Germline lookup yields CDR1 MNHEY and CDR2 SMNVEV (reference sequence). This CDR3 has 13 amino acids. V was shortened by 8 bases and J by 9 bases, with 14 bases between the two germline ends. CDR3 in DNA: TGTGCCAGCCGCGACGGAACGGGTTCACCCCTCCACTTT. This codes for CASRDGTGSPLHF.

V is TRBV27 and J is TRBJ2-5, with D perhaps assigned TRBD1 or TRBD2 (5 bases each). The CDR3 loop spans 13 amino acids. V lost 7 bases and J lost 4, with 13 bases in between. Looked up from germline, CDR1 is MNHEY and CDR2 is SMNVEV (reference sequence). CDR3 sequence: CASTSGRAETQYF. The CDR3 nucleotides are TGTGCCAGCACCTCGGGACGGGCAGAGACCCAGTACTTC.

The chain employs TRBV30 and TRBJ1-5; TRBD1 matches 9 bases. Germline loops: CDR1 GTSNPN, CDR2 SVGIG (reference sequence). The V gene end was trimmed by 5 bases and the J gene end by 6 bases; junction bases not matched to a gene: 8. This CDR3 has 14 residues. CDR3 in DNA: TGTGCCTGGGGTGAACAGGGGGCGGCTCAGCCCCAGCATTTT. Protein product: CAWGEQGAAQPQHF.